This T cell receptor beta chain was recorded in a study of T cells in Graves' hyperthyroidism and ophthalmopathy. Germline-derived CDR1 and CDR2 are SNHLY and FYNNEI. The CDR3 runs 14 residues. The germline V and J ends were trimmed by 2 bases and 0 bases, with 7 bases remaining between them. At least ten counts were recorded for this clonotype. Authors of the study amplified TCR beta CDR3 regions from RNA transcripts. The TCR CDR3 was amplified in a first-round RT-PCR using the HTBI primer set. TCRdb used MiXCR to reprocess the multiplex PCR reads, holding one entry per CDR3 protein. The sample holds fewer than 900,000 distinct CDR3 sequences; around a sixth are singletons and the top ten take over 15%.

This TCR was recovered from a woman aged 50 to 60 with Graves' hyperthyroidism that later progressed to Graves' ophthalmopathy. This rearrangement joins TRBV2 to TRBJ1-2; D possibly corresponds to TRBD1 (5 bases). The sequenced sample was blood. CDR3 loop: CASSETGANYGYTF. Written as DNA, the CDR3 is TGTGCCAGCAGTGAAACGGGGGCTAACTATGGCTACACCTTC.